This entry lists 25 T cell receptor beta chains sequenced from one sample in a study of T cells in women clearing cervical HPV infection. Profiled with immunoSEQ multiplex PCR; TCRdb holds only in-frame clones, not every one. Recorded for this sample: 44,000 or so clones. The source material was blood buffy coat. These TCRs come from a woman between 18 and 70 years old with a cervical HPV16 infection that either progressed to CIN3+ or cleared (not recorded which).

Note on this clone: The DNA ends 3 residues before the CDR3 does, and the rest of the CDR3 is filled in from the germline J gene. The chain carries TRBV5-6 and TRBJ1-1, with 7 bases matching TRBD1. This CDR3 has 14 residues. Germline lookup yields CDR1 SGHDT and CDR2 YYEEEE. This CDR3 is CASSGGGRGREAFF. Incomplete CDR3 DNA: TGTGCCAGCAGCGGAGGGGGCCGGGGGCGAGAA.

For this clone: The read comes to an end 3 residues before the CDR3 does, leaving the germline J gene to fill in the end. This rearrangement joins TRBV5-5 to TRBJ1-1; D is unresolved. Germline lookup yields CDR1 SGHKS and CDR2 YYEKEE (reference sequence). This CDR3 spans 13 amino acids. This CDR3 reads CASSAIGEEKAFF. CDR3 bases read: TGTGCCAGCAGCGCGATCGGGGAGGAAAAA.

A note on this clone: The CDR3 extends 3 residues past the end of the read, so its final part is completed from the germline J gene. The gene calls are TRBV20-1 and TRBJ2-1, with D possibly matching TRBD1 (6 bases). Germline loops: CDR1 DFQATT, CDR2 SNEGSKA (reference sequence). The CDR3 loop spans 11 amino acids. Trimming stripped 8 bases from V and 5 bases from J, with 10 bases between. CDR3 bases read: TGCAGTCGGACAGCGAACAATGAG. Residues: CSRTANNE. The full CDR3 protein reads CSRTANNEQFF.

To note about this clone: The read is 3 residues too short to cover the CDR3 end, so that end is filled in from the germline J gene. The chain has TRBV15 and TRBJ1-6, with D perhaps matching TRBD1 (6 bases). With 0 bases removed from V and 7 bases from J, the gap between germline ends came to 7 bases. From germline, CDR1 is LNHNV and CDR2 YYDKDF (reference sequence). The CDR3 runs to 14 residues. CDR3 sequence: CATSRDTGNSPLHF. CDR3 bases read: TGTGCCACCAGCAGAGATACAGGGAATTCACCC.

As for this clone: The read stops 3 residues short of the end of the CDR3; the missing end is completed from the germline J gene. V usage is TRBV7-9 and J usage is TRBJ2-6; D gene uncertain. The CDR3 is made up of 13 amino acids. The V gene's germline CDR1 is SEHNR and CDR2 FQNEAQ (reference sequence). Partial CDR3 DNA: TGTGCCAGCAGCTTGAGAAGACACCAAATC. Its protein product is CASSLRRHQI. The whole CDR3 protein reads CASSLRRHQILTF.

Details on this clone: The DNA ends 3 residues before the CDR3 does, and the rest of the CDR3 is filled in from the germline J gene. The chain uses TRBV7-9 and TRBJ2-2; the D is unclear. Germline V gene sequence: CDR1 SEHNR, CDR2 FQNEAQ (reference sequence). This CDR3 region has 14 residues. V lost 1 base, J lost 3 bases, and 6 bases lay in between. The CDR3 loop reads CASSLDGYTGELFF. Partial CDR3 DNA: TGTGCCAGCAGCTTAGACGGTTACACCGGGGAG. Full variable domain (remainder filled in from reference TRBV7-9 and TRBJ2-2): DTGVSQNPRHKITKRGQNVTFRCDPISEHNRLYWYRQTLGQGPEFLTYFQNEAQLEKSRLLSDRFSAERPKGSFSTLEIQRTEQGDSAMYLCASSLDGYTGELFFGEGSRLTVL.

Remarks on this clone: The read is 3 residues too short to cover the CDR3 end, so that end is filled in from the germline J gene. This sequence joins TRBV6-4 and TRBJ2-3, with 7 bases aligning to TRBD2. Germline values: CDR1 MRHNA, CDR2 SNTAGT. The CDR3 runs to 13 residues. The CDR3: CASSDVLGGAQYF. Partial CDR3 DNA: TGTGCCAGCAGTGACGTCTTGGGGGGGGCG.

As regards this clone: The DNA ends 3 residues before the CDR3 does, and the rest of the CDR3 is filled in from the germline J gene. The rearrangement joins TRBV19 to TRBJ1-5; 7 nucleotides line up with TRBD1. The germline CDR1 and CDR2 sequences are LNHDA and SQIVND (reference sequence). The CDR3 spans 13 residues. V dropped 7 bases and J dropped 4; count of bases not matched to a gene: 4. The sequenced CDR3 bases are TGTGCCAGTACCCCAGGGGGGAATCAGCCC. This codes for CASTPGGNQP. The full CDR3 sequence reads CASTPGGNQPQHF.

On this clone: The CDR3 extends 3 residues past the end of the read, so its final part is completed from the germline J gene. The V and J genes are TRBV19 and TRBJ1-5; tentatively, D is TRBD1 (5 bases). The CDR3 covers 14 residues. Germline CDR1 LNHDA, CDR2 SQIVND (reference sequence). V lost 4 bases, J lost 5 bases, and 12 bases lay in between. The DNA read from the CDR3 is TGTGCCAGTAGTACCCGTAGAGGGGATCAGCCC. Protein sequence: CASSTRRGDQP. The whole CDR3 sequence is CASSTRRGDQPQHF.

The chain's CDR3 is CASESGTRENIQYF. Partial CDR3 DNA: TGTGCCAGCGAATCCGGGACTAGAGAAAACATT. The V call is TRBV28, the J call TRBJ2-4, with TRBD2 matching over 8 bases. The read finishes 3 residues shy of the CDR3 end, and the germline J gene is used to complete it. The germline gives CDR1 MDHEN, CDR2 SYDVKM. Trimming at V came to 8 bases and at J to 5 bases, leaving 8 bases not matched to a gene. The CDR3 runs 14 residues.

With regard to this clone: With the read ending 3 residues before the CDR3 end, the germline J gene is used to fill in that end. The gene calls are TRBV7-2 and TRBJ2-7; D is undetermined. The CDR3 has 13 residues. V lost 7 bases to trimming and J lost 3 bases, with 13 bases between them. The germline V gene has CDR1 SGHTA and CDR2 FQGNSA. CDR3 bases read: TGTGCCAGCATCACTTATCTCGGCTACGAG. This sequence encodes CASITYLGYE. The CDR3 as a whole reads CASITYLGYEQYF.

Details on this clone: Sequencing ends 3 residues short of the CDR3 end; the germline J gene provides the rest. The V gene is TRBV2, the J gene TRBJ1-4; a weak D match, TRBD1 (6 bases). The germline V gene encodes CDR1 SNHLY and CDR2 FYNNEI. V lost 4 bases and J 7 bases, leaving 16 bases between the germline ends. CDR3 length: 15 amino acids. The CDR3 DNA, read in part, is TGTGCCAGCAGTGCGGTCGGGGGGGGCCCTGAAAAA. Protein: CASSAVGGGPEK. The CDR3 as a whole reads CASSAVGGGPEKLFF.

About this clone: The sequenced fragment ends 3 residues before the CDR3 boundary, so the rest is inferred from the germline J gene. The rearrangement joins TRBV5-1 to TRBJ1-2; 7 nucleotides match TRBD1. This CDR3 has 13 amino acids. The V gene's germline CDR1 is SGHRS and CDR2 YFSETQ. The DNA read from the CDR3 is TGCGCCAGCAGCCCAACAGGGGATTACGGC. Residues: CASSPTGDYG. The whole CDR3 sequence reads CASSPTGDYGYTF.

To note about this clone: Sequencing ends 3 residues short of the CDR3 end; the germline J gene provides the rest. The rearrangement joins TRBV5-1 to TRBJ2-5; D gene ambiguous. Trimming took 1 base from V and 3 from J, leaving 10 bases between them. From germline, CDR1 is SGHRS and CDR2 YFSETQ. The CDR3 loop spans 14 amino acids. The DNA read from the CDR3 is TGCGCCAGCAGCTTGAAGGTATCAAAAGAGACC. This codes for CASSLKVSKET. The complete CDR3 protein is CASSLKVSKETQYF.

A remark on this clone: Sequencing ends 3 residues short of the CDR3 end; the germline J gene provides the rest. The chain joins TRBV7-6 to TRBJ1-4; perhaps TRBD1 as D (5 bases). This CDR3 has 13 amino acids. Germline CDR1 is SGHVS and CDR2 is FNYEAQ. Trimming removed 0 bases from V and 8 bases from J, with 7 bases in between. The part of the CDR3 DNA that was read is TGTGCCAGCAGCTTAGCGGGGGGGGAAAAA. This encodes CASSLAGGEK. Given in full, the CDR3 is CASSLAGGEKLFF.

To note about this clone: Sequencing ends 3 residues short of the CDR3 end; the germline J gene provides the rest. The chain uses TRBV12-3 or TRBV12-4 and TRBJ1-5; unclear D gene. V was cut by 2 bases and J by 3 bases, with 8 bases left in between. The CDR3 extends over 14 amino acids. CDR3 DNA, as far as it was read: TGTGCCAGCAGTTTAAAGGTCCTCAATCAGCCC. Residues: CASSLKVLNQP. The complete CDR3 sequence is CASSLKVLNQPQHF.

As concerns this clone: The read stops 3 residues short of the end of the CDR3; the missing end is completed from the germline J gene. The gene calls are TRBV6-1 and TRBJ1-1; 9 nucleotides match TRBD1. The junction had 5 bases not matched to a gene; V was cut back by 4 bases and J by 5 bases. The CDR3 runs 14 residues. CDR1 and CDR2 from the germline V gene are MNHNS and SASEGT. Partial CDR3 DNA: TGTGCCAGCAGTGGACAGGGGGGTATGACTGAA. Translation: CASSGQGGMTE. The entire CDR3 sequence reads CASSGQGGMTEAFF.

Concerning this clone: Read data end 3 residues before the CDR3 end; the end is taken from the germline J gene. V usage is TRBV19 and J usage is TRBJ1-2, with unresolved D. From germline, CDR1 is LNHDA and CDR2 SQIVND (reference sequence). The CDR3 loop spans 15 amino acids. The CDR3 sequence is CASSIDRGSTDTYTF. The part of the CDR3 DNA that was read is TGTGCCAGTAGTATAGATCGAGGCTCCACAGATACC.

As for this clone: The CDR3 goes on 3 residues after the read ends, and that part is filled in from the germline J gene. The gene calls are TRBV19 and TRBJ2-2, with D maybe TRBD1 (6 bases). Germline values: CDR1 LNHDA, CDR2 SQIVND (reference sequence). The CDR3 runs to 13 residues. The V and J ends lost 8 bases and 3 bases respectively, with 10 bases between them. The chain's CDR3 is CASDQGYTGELFF. The DNA read from the CDR3 is TGTGCCAGTGACCAGGGGTACACCGGGGAG.

Details on this clone: The DNA ends 3 residues before the CDR3 does, and the rest of the CDR3 is filled in from the germline J gene. The J gene is TRBJ1-5, the V gene TRBV19, with a tentative D call TRBD1 (5 bases). Germline V lookup: CDR1 LNHDA, CDR2 SQIVND (reference sequence). V was trimmed by 3 bases and J by 3 bases, leaving 15 bases between them. CDR3 length: 16 amino acids. This CDR3 is CASSIEGQGYNQPQHF. The DNA read from the CDR3 is TGTGCCAGTAGTATTGAGGGGCAGGGTTACAATCAGCCC.

About this clone: Coverage ceases 3 residues before the CDR3 finishes, and the germline J gene fills in the end. The V and J genes are TRBV7-8 and TRBJ2-2; 10 bases are shared with TRBD2. Germline V CDR1 and CDR2: SGHVS, FQNEAQ. This CDR3 is built from 17 residues. V gave up 3 bases and J gave up 6 bases; unmatched junction bases: 10. Incomplete CDR3 DNA: TGTGCCAGCAGCTTTTACAGCGGGGGGGCCGGAGCCGGGGAG. Translation gives CASSFYSGGAGAGE. The entire CDR3 is CASSFYSGGAGAGELFF. Drawing the rest from reference TRBV7-8 and TRBJ2-2, the complete variable domain is GAGVSQSPRYKVAKRGQDVALRCDPISGHVSLFWYQQALGQGPEFLTYFQNEAQLDKSGLPSDRFFAERPEGSVSTLKIQRTQQEDSAVYLCASSFYSGGAGAGELFFGEGSRLTVL.

The CDR3: CASSSTGGSTEAFF. Partial CDR3 DNA: TGTGCCAGCAGCTCGACAGGGGGAAGCACTGAA. The V and J genes are TRBV12-3 or TRBV12-4 and TRBJ1-1, with 9 bases that match TRBD1. The read ends 3 residues shy of where the CDR3 ends; the end is completed using the germline J gene. The CDR3 is 14 amino acids. V was clipped by 6 bases and J by 4 bases; unmatched bases: 6.

Note on this clone: The read ends 3 residues before the CDR3 terminus; that terminus is restored from the germline J gene. The chain recombines TRBV5-1 with TRBJ2-1; 10 bases agree with TRBD1. Per germline, CDR1 SGHRS and CDR2 YFSETQ. The CDR3 has 15 amino acids. With 2 bases clipped from V and 9 bases from J, the junction kept 8 bases outside the gene matches. The part of the CDR3 DNA that was read is TGCGCCAGCAGCTTAGGGACAGGGGCCGGGGGTGAG. Its protein is CASSLGTGAGGE. The entire CDR3 is CASSLGTGAGGEQFF.

Comments on this clone: Read data end 3 residues before the CDR3 end; the end is taken from the germline J gene. The chain has TRBV2 and TRBJ2-4; D gene uncertain. The germline CDR1 and CDR2 sequences are SNHLY and FYNNEI. The CDR3 spans 14 residues. CDR3 DNA (partial): TGTGCCAGCGGAAAAAGGGCTTTGGTTTCTGGT. It encodes CASGKRALVSG. From start to end, the CDR3 is CASGKRALVSGQYF.

Regarding this clone: The read terminates 3 residues before the CDR3 end, so the remaining end is supplied by the germline J gene. This rearrangement joins TRBV5-1 to TRBJ1-5; D is unclear. CDR3 size: 17 residues. CDR1 and CDR2 (germline): SGHRS, YFSETQ. With 2 bases removed from V and 0 bases from J, the gap between germline ends came to 15 bases. CDR3 residues: CASSFDRGPHSNQPQHF. CDR3 bases read: TGCGCCAGCAGCTTTGACCGGGGTCCTCATAGCAATCAGCCC. The variable domain in full, with the rest retrieved from reference TRBV5-1 and TRBJ1-5, is KAGVTQTPRYLIKTRGQQVTLSCSPISGHRSVSWYQQTPGQGLQFLFEYFSETQRNKGNFPGRFSGRQFSNSRSEMNVSTLELGDSALYLCASSFDRGPHSNQPQHFGDGTRLSIL.